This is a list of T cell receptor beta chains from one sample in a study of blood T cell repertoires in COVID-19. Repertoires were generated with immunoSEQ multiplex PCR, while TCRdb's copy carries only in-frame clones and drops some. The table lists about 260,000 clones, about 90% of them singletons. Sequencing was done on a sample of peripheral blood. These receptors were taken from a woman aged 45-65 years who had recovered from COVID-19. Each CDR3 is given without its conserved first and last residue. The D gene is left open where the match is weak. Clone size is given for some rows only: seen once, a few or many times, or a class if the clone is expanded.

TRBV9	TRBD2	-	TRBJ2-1	ASSVGTSGGRYNEQF
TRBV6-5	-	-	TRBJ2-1	ASSYSSNGLEL
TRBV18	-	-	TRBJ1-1	ASSPRFGGTEAF
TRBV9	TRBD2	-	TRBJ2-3	ASSASSSGGPMDTQY
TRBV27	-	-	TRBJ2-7	ASSSNRDQPHEQY
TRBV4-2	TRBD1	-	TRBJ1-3	ASSQDFRRQGKGNTIY
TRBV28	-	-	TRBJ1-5	ASRGSHNQPQH
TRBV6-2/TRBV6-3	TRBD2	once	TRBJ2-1	ASSYRTSGHNEQF
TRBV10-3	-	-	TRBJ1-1	AISAQVNTEAF
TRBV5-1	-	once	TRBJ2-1	ASSVNRGLSEQF